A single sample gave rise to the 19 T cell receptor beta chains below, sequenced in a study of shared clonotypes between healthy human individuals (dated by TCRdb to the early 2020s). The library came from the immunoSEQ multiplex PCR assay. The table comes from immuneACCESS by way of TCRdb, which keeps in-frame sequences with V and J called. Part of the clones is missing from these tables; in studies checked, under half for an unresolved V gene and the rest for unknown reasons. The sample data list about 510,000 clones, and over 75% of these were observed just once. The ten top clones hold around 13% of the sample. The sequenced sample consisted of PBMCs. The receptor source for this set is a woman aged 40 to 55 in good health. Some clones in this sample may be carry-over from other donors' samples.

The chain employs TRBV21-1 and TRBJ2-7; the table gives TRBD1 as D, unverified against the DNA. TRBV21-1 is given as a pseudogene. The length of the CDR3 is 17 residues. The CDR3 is CASSKGRGQRLGCEQYF. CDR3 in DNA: TGTGCCAGCAGCAAAGGAAGGGGACAGCGACTGGGTTGCGAGCAGTACTTC.

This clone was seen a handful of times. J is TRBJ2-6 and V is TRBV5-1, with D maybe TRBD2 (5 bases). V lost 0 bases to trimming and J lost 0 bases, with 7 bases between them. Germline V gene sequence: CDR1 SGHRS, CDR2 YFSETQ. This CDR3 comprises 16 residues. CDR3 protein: CASSLGEGSGANVLTF. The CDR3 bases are TGCGCCAGCAGCTTGGGTGAGGGCTCTGGGGCCAACGTCCTGACTTTC.

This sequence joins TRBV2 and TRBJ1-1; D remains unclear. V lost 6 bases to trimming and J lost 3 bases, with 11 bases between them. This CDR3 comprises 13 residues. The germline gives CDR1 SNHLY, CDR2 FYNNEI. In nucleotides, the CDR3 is TGTGCCAGCAGCCTAAGACGGGACACTGAAGCTTTCTTT. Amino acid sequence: CASSLRRDTEAFF.

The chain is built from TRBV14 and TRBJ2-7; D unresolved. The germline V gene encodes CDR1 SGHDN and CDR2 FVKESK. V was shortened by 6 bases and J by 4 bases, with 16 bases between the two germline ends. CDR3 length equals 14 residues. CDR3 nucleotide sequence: TGTGCCAGCAGACCCTTAGGTCTGGGATACGAGCAGTACTTC. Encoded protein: CASRPLGLGYEQYF.

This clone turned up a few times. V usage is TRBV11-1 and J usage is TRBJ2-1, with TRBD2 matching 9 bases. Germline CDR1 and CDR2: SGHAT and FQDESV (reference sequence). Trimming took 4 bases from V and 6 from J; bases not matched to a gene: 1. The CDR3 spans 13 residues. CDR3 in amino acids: CASSSGLANEQFF. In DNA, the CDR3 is TGTGCCAGCAGCTCGGGACTAGCCAATGAGCAGTTCTTC.

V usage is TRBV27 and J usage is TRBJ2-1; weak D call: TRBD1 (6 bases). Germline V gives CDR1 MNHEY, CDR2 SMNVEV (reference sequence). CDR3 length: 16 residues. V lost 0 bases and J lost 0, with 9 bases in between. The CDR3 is CASSLSGANSYNEQFF. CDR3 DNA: TGTGCCAGCAGTTTATCGGGGGCAAACTCCTACAATGAGCAGTTCTTC.

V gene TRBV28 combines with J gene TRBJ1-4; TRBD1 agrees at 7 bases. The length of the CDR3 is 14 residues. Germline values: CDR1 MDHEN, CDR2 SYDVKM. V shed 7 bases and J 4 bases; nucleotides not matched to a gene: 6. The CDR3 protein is CASNDRVSNEKLFF. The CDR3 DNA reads TGTGCCAGCAACGACAGGGTTAGTAATGAAAAACTGTTTTTT.

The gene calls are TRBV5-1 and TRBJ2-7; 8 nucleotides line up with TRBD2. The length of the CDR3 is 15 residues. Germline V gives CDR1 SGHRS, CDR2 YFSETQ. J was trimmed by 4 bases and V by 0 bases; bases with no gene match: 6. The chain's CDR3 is CASSLEPAGAYEQYF. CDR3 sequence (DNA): TGCGCCAGCAGCTTGGAGCCAGCGGGAGCTTACGAGCAGTACTTC.

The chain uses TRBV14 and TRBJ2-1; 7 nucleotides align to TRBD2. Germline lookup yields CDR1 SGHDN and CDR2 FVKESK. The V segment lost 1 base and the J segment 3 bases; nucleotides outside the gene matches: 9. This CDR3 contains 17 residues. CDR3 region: CASSQGGGTTHYNEQFF. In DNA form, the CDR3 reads TGTGCCAGCAGCCAAGGAGGTGGGACTACCCACTACAATGAGCAGTTCTTC.

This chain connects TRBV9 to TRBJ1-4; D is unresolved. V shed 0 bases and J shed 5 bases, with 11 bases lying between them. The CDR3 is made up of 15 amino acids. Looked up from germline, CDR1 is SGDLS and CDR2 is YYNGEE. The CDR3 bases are TGTGCCAGCAGCGTAGCTGACATTCCCAATGAAAAACTGTTTTTT. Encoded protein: CASSVADIPNEKLFF.

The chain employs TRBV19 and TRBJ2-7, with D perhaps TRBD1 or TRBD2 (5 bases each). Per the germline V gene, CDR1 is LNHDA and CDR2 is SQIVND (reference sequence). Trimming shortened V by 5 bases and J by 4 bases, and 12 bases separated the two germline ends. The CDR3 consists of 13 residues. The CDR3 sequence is CASSPRWGYEQYF. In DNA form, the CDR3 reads TGTGCCAGTAGTCCGCGATGGGGGTACGAGCAGTACTTC. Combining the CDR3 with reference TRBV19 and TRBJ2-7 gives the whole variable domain DGGITQSPKYLFRKEGQNVTLSCEQNLNHDAMYWYRQDPGQGLRLIYYSQIVNDFQKGDIAEGYSVSREKKESFPLTVTSAQKNPTAFYLCASSPRWGYEQYFGPGTRLTVT.

CDR3 in DNA: TGTGCCAGCAGCTTAGACCTAGCGGTGAGGACCCAGTACTTC. Encoded protein: CASSLDLAVRTQYF. The V gene is TRBV11-2, the J gene TRBJ2-5, with 7 bases fitting TRBD2. This CDR3 comprises 14 residues. The germline gives CDR1 SGHAT, CDR2 FQNNGV. V lost 0 bases and J lost 7; bases outside the gene matches: 5.

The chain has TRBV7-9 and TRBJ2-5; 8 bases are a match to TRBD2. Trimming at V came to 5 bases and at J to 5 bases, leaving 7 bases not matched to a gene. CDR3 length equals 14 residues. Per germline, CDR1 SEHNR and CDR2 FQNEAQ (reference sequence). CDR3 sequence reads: CASSLGLAWETQYF. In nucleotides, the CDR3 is TGTGCCAGCAGCCTTGGACTAGCTTGGGAGACCCAGTACTTC.

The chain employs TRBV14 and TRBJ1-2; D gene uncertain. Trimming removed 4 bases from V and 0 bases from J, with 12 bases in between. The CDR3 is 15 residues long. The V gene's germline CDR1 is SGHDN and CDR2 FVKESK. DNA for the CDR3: TGTGCCAGCAGCCCGCCGTCCGTCTCTAACTATGGCTACACCTTC. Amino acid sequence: CASSPPSVSNYGYTF.

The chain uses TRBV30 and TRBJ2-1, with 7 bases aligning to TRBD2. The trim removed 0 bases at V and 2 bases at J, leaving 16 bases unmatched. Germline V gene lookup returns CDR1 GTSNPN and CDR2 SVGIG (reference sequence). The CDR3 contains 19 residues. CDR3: CAWSVPRKPLREPYNEQFF. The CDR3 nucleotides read TGTGCCTGGAGTGTACCCCGCAAACCTTTGCGGGAGCCCTACAATGAGCAGTTCTTC.

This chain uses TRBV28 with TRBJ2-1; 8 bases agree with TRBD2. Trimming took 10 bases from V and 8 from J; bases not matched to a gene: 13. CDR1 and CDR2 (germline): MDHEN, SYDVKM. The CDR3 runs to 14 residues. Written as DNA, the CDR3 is TGTGCCATCTCGCAGGGACTAGTTGGTTATGAGCAGTTCTTC. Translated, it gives CAISQGLVGYEQFF.

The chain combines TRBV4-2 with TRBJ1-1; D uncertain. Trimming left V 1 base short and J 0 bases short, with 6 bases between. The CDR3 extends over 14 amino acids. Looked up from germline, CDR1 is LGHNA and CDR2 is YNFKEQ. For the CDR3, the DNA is TGTGCCAGCAGCCAAGTTGAGATGAACACTGAAGCTTTCTTT. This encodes CASSQVEMNTEAFF.

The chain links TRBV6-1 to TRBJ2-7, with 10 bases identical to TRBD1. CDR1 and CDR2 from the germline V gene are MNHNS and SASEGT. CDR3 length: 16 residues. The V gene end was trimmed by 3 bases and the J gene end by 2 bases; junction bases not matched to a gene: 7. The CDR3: CASSDVRTGGTYEQYF. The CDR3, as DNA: TGTGCCAGCAGTGACGTTAGGACAGGGGGGACCTACGAGCAGTACTTC.

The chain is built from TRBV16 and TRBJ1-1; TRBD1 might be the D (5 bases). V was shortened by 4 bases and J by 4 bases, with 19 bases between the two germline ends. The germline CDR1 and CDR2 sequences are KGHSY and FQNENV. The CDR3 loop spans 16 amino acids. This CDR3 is CASSPRYLRGATEAFF. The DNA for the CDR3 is TGTGCCAGCAGCCCCCGGTATCTCCGAGGGGCCACTGAAGCTTTCTTT.